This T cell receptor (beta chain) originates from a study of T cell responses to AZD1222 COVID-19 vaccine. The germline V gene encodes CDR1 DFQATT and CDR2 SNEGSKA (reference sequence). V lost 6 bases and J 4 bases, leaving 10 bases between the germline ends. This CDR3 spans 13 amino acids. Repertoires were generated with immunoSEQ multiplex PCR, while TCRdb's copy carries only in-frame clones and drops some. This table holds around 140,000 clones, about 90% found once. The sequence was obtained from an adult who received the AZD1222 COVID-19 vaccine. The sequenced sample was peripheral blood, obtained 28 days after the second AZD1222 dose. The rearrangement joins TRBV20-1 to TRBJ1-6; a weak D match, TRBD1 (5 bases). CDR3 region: CSASGGYNSPLHF. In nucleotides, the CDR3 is TGCAGTGCAAGTGGGGGATATAATTCACCCCTCCACTTT.